Detailed here is one T cell receptor beta chain. Its specific antigen is unknown. No base-level quality is on record; no much larger clone is a single base apart. Healthy HIV-negative adults with no recently reported acute infections or vaccinations were included as donors. All donors were Caucasian adults living in Nashville, Tennessee, USA. CD4+ T cells were enriched by magnetic negative selection; naive cells were then positively selected on CD45RA, and the negative fraction formed the memory subset. After blood collection by leukapheresis, PBMCs were isolated using Ficoll-Histopaque density gradient centrifugation and then cryopreserved in the vapor phase of liquid nitrogen. Analytical flow cytometry was used to check the purity and quantity of each magnetically sorted T cell population. Genomic DNA was isolated from every sorted fraction and measured by UV absorbance on a Nanodrop 2000c. This entry comes from a study of shared clonotypes between healthy human individuals (dated by TCRdb to about 2020). About the study as a whole: A couple of women and three men aged 18 to 49 years were included in the cohort. Per donor, leukapheresis produced somewhere between about 0.8 and 9 billion PBMCs. The study deeply sequenced blood TCR repertoires of five healthy adults to estimate repertoire size and the extent of clonotype sharing between individuals. Different laboratories and diverse techniques were used to prepare libraries and sequence TCR repertoires, to increase sequencing depth and limit assay-specific biases. For each donor, CD4 naive and CD4 memory were each given three plates, CD8 naive was given two plates, and CD8 memory was given one plate.

From a lookup of the germline V gene (reference sequence), CDR1 and CDR2 are LNHDA and SQIVND. V lost 3 bases and J lost 1 base; the stretch between them is 9 bases long. The CDR3, from cysteine to phenylalanine, totals 14 residues. Solely the CDR3 DNA is kept, with 42 bases framed from the first base. Using the deep immunoSEQ assay, TCR CDR3 regions were amplified from genomic DNA by multiplex PCR. For each cell subset, the extracted genomic DNA was distributed evenly across all wells of several immunoSEQ 96-well plates, and each plate served as one replicate. For sorted subsets, 200 to 250 ng genomic DNA, equal to 30,000 or so T cell genomes, was loaded into each replicate PCR. The purified libraries were quantified using a Qubit 3.0 fluorometer, sized with a Bioanalyzer 2100, and then quantified again using the KAPA Library Quantification kit. Each immunoSEQ 96-well plate was sequenced on its own single-read 150-cycle Illumina NextSeq 550 flow cell. In the original analysis: The immunoSEQ output contained only junctional sequences without quality scores, so filtering could not match that applied to full-length reads. Sequences were annotated with PyIR, a Python wrapper for IgBLAST v1.9, using IMGT germline references to assign V/J genes and CDR3. Reads were removed for weak V/J assignments (E-value above 1e-6), missing CDR3, stop codons, out-of-frame junctions, or ambiguous translated residues. V3J clonotypes were defined as sequences sharing the same inferred V gene, J gene, and CDR3 amino acid sequence. To compute the percentage overlap between repertoires, the number of shared unique clonotypes was divided by the size of the smaller repertoire. Repertoire richness was assessed with RTK rarefaction, the Chao1 estimator, and Recon v2.1 estimates of unobserved clonotypes. Generation probabilities for all TCRbeta clonotypes obtained by the gDNA method from a handful of donors were computed using OLGA. TCRdb obtained this table from immuneACCESS and retained in-frame rearrangements with V and J assigned. These tables miss some clones; where compared with another copy, unresolved V genes account for less than half of the shortfall, and the remainder is unexplained. The DNA gave D and trimming, while V, J and clone size come from that table. Present in this sample are some 2.1 million clones, 85% to 95% of which were seen just once. More than 0.1% of the sample is in the top ten clones.

General conclusions and limits of the study: Estimated clonotype richness was generally larger for naive than for memory subsets. The small number of donors limited the genetic and exposure-history diversity represented. Compared with non-shared clonotypes, clonotypes shared by all four sorted-subset donors had higher generation probabilities. Incomplete sequencing was indicated by rarefaction of sorted-subset datasets, despite the large sequencing depth. Across four donors, about 4.5% of naive CD4, approximately 3.5% of naive CD8, approximately 2.5% of memory CD4, and approximately 0.4% of memory CD8 clonotypes were shared. Sampling was restricted to blood, and TCR repertoires in tissue are likely to differ from TCR repertoires in blood. Pairwise subsampling led to the expectation that sequencing depth would affect the degree of clonotype sharing among donors.

The sequencing sample was made of naive CD4+ T cells sorted from blood. The intended sense of this specimen's cell subset or site label: CD45RA+ positively selected. The source of this sequence is a man between 18 and 29 years old in good health. The chain uses TRBV19 and TRBJ1-1; a confident D gene designation cannot be given. The CDR3 in this case is CASSIPGWNTEAFF. The DNA sequence is TGTGCCAGTAGTATTCCCGGTTGGAACACTGAAGCTTTCTTT.